Listed below are T cell receptor beta chains from one sample, sequenced in a study of blood T cells in healthy people across ages. Each CDR3 protein is one row after TCRdb ran MiXCR on the 5' RACE reads. This sample has about 1.5 million distinct CDR3 sequences, with roughly 43% found just once. Source material: blood. These receptors all stem from a woman aged 18-29 years in good health. Both conserved end residues are part of each CDR3. D genes are given only for firm matches. Clone size is stated in some rows and not others, as once, few, many or a class when expanded.

v_gene	abundance	d_gene	j_gene	CDR3aa	CDR3nt
TRBV20-1	once	TRBD1	TRBJ1-5	CSARLAGGEEQPQHF	TGCAGTGCCCGGCTGGCAGGGGGAGAGGAACAGCCCCAGCATTTT
TRBV3-1	NA	TRBD2	TRBJ2-7	CASSQVSGGEEAQYF	TGTGCCAGCAGCCAAGTTAGCGGGGGCGAAGAGGCCCAGTACTTC
TRBV2	few	NA	TRBJ1-1	CASTREGGAFF	TGTGCCAGCACCCGCGAGGGGGGAGCTTTCTTT
TRBV7-9	NA	NA	TRBJ1-2	CASSGLDGSHYGYTF	TGTGCCAGCAGCGGGCTAGACGGTAGTCACTATGGCTACACCTTC
TRBV20-1	NA	NA	TRBJ1-6	CSARDPRVGILDSPLHF	TGCAGTGCTAGAGATCCCCGGGTGGGAATATTGGATTCACCCCTCCACTTT
TRBV11-2	few	NA	TRBJ1-1	CASSDGVTGPVNTEAFF	TGTGCCAGCAGCGACGGGGTGACAGGCCCAGTGAACACTGAAGCTTTCTTT
TRBV12-3/TRBV12-4	NA	NA	TRBJ1-5	CASTSRQINQPQHF	TGTGCCAGCACCTCCCGACAGATCAATCAGCCCCAGCATTTT
TRBV30	few	NA	TRBJ1-5	CAWNPARNQPQHF	TGTGCCTGGAATCCGGCCCGCAATCAGCCCCAGCATTTT
TRBV6-2/TRBV6-3	NA	TRBD1	TRBJ1-2	CASSHLTGDYGYTF	TGTGCCAGCAGTCATCTAACAGGGGACTATGGCTACACCTTC
TRBV20-1	few	NA	TRBJ1-5	CSALGDISNQPQHF	TGCAGTGCTTTGGGGGACATTAGCAATCAGCCCCAGCATTTT
TRBV9	NA	NA	TRBJ1-1	CASSVEGGLRTSEAFF	TGTGCCAGCAGCGTAGAGGGAGGACTGAGGACTTCTGAAGCTTTCTTT
TRBV7-2	few	NA	TRBJ2-4	CASSSTGTIGEQYF	TGTGCCAGCAGCTCCACCGGGACCATAGGGGAGCAGTACTTC
TRBV29-1	once	NA	TRBJ2-7	CSAIYTGSHEQYF	TGCAGTGCTATATATACAGGGTCCCACGAGCAGTACTTC
TRBV5-1	NA	TRBD1	TRBJ1-1	CASSLIRGPTKAFF	TGCGCCAGCAGCTTGATCAGGGGGCCCACTAAAGCTTTCTTT
TRBV5-1	NA	NA	TRBJ2-3	CASSLGGRVRDSQYF	TGCGCCAGCAGCTTAGGAGGGAGAGTGAGAGATTCGCAGTATTTT
TRBV6-6	NA	NA	TRBJ2-7	CASSPLGPPYEQYF	TGTGCCAGCAGTCCCCTGGGGCCACCCTACGAGCAGTACTTC
TRBV7-9	NA	NA	TRBJ2-1	CASSLTLTVYNEQFF	TGTGCCAGCAGCTTAACTCTGACAGTCTACAATGAGCAGTTCTTC
TRBV29-1	NA	NA	TRBJ2-1	CSVPGNYNEQFF	TGCAGCGTCCCGGGAAACTACAATGAGCAGTTCTTC
TRBV18	NA	TRBD1	TRBJ2-3	CASSPGTGAADTQYF	TGTGCCAGCTCACCCGGGACAGGGGCGGCTGATACGCAGTATTTT
TRBV6-5	NA	TRBD1	TRBJ1-2	CASRTGTETKSTF	TGTGCCAGCAGAACCGGGACAGAGACCAAAAGCACCTTC
TRBV20-1	NA	NA	TRBJ2-4	CSARDAGSSYGQYF	TGCAGTGCTAGAGACGCGGGGTCGAGTTACGGGCAGTACTTC
TRBV12-3/TRBV12-4	NA	TRBD1	TRBJ2-5	CASSHWDSTQETQYF	TGTGCCAGCAGTCACTGGGACAGCACCCAAGAGACCCAGTACTTC
TRBV4-2	few	NA	TRBJ2-7	CASSQPGRDRYEQYF	TGTGCCAGCAGCCAACCGGGCCGCGATCGTTACGAGCAGTACTTC
TRBV9	NA	TRBD2	TRBJ2-7	CASSEGVSGTYNEQYF	TGTGCCAGCAGCGAAGGGGTTAGCGGGACCTACAATGAGCAGTACTTC
TRBV4-3	once	TRBD2	TRBJ2-7	CASRHAGPTSGSWYEQYF	TGCGCCAGCAGACACGCGGGACCGACTAGCGGGAGCTGGTATGAGCAGTACTTC
TRBV11-2	NA	NA	TRBJ2-1	CASSLARGWETQFF	TGTGCCAGCAGCTTAGCTAGGGGATGGGAGACCCAGTTCTTC
TRBV2	NA	NA	TRBJ2-7	CASKPDSPGDEQYF	TGTGCCAGCAAGCCCGATTCACCTGGGGATGAGCAGTACTTC
TRBV7-2	NA	TRBD1	TRBJ2-7	CASSLDRVVDEQYF	TGTGCCAGCAGCTTGGACAGGGTAGTCGACGAGCAGTACTTC
TRBV12-3/TRBV12-4	few	TRBD1	TRBJ2-1	CAIPDRYNEQFF	TGTGCCATTCCGGACAGGTACAATGAGCAGTTCTTC
TRBV20-1	NA	TRBD2	TRBJ2-7	CSARGERELNEQYF	TGCAGTGCTAGAGGGGAGCGGGAGTTGAACGAGCAGTACTTC
TRBV6-2/TRBV6-3	NA	TRBD2	TRBJ2-1	CASSYGGGNEQFF	TGTGCCAGCAGTTATGGCGGGGGAAATGAGCAGTTCTTC
TRBV20-1	NA	NA	TRBJ2-1	CSAPTGWLEDNEQFF	TGCAGTGCTCCTACTGGGTGGCTAGAGGACAATGAGCAGTTCTTC
TRBV4-1	NA	NA	TRBJ1-1	CASSQGTPGQGNTEAFF	TGCGCCAGCAGCCAAGGGACCCCGGGGCAGGGGAACACTGAAGCTTTCTTT
TRBV7-8	NA	NA	TRBJ1-2	CASAGFNGYTF	TGTGCCAGCGCAGGGTTTAATGGCTACACCTTC
TRBV18	NA	TRBD1	TRBJ2-5	CASSPQGTEKSGQETQYF	TGTGCCAGCTCACCACAGGGGACAGAGAAATCGGGCCAAGAGACCCAGTACTTC
TRBV28	few	TRBD1	TRBJ2-5	CASSLSLDRGLMTQYF	TGTGCCAGCAGTTTATCTCTGGACAGGGGACTGATGACCCAGTACTTC
TRBV4-3	NA	NA	TRBJ2-7	CASSQDSSESSYEQYF	TGCGCCAGCAGCCAAGATTCTAGCGAAAGCTCCTACGAGCAGTACTTC
TRBV2	NA	NA	TRBJ1-2	CASSERGHTNYGYTF	TGTGCCAGCAGTGAAAGGGGACATACTAACTATGGCTACACCTTC
TRBV12-3/TRBV12-4	NA	NA	TRBJ2-3	CASSRLSTSTDTQYF	TGTGCCAGCAGTCGCTTAAGTACTAGCACAGATACGCAGTATTTT
TRBV11-2	NA	TRBD1	TRBJ2-7	CASSFWTGVSHEQYF	TGTGCCAGCAGCTTCTGGACAGGAGTTTCCCACGAGCAGTACTTC
TRBV29-1	few	TRBD2	TRBJ2-3	CSVRAGAFPDTQYF	TGCAGCGTGAGAGCGGGGGCGTTCCCAGATACGCAGTATTTT
TRBV29-1	NA	TRBD2	TRBJ2-5	CSVSPPGLAGAILQETQYF	TGCAGCGTTTCTCCTCCGGGACTAGCGGGGGCGATCTTACAAGAGACCCAGTACTTC
TRBV2	NA	NA	TRBJ1-1	CASISGAEAFF	TGTGCCAGCATCTCGGGCGCTGAAGCTTTCTTT
TRBV27	few	TRBD2	TRBJ2-3	CASRNSGGIPDTQYF	TGTGCCAGCAGAAATAGCGGGGGGATTCCAGATACGCAGTATTTT
TRBV7-9	many	NA	TRBJ1-2	CASSLGGGTYGYTF	TGTGCCAGCAGCTTAGGTGGCGGAACATATGGCTACACCTTC